Listed here are 15 T cell receptor beta chains from one sample, sequenced in a study of shared clonotypes between healthy human individuals. Profiled with immunoSEQ multiplex PCR; TCRdb holds only in-frame clones, not every one. The sample has 550,000 to 600,000 clones; about 98% are singletons. CD45RO-negative, CCR7-positively selected cells formed the naive CD8 fraction, excluding terminally differentiated effector memory CD45RA+ cells. The sequencing sample was made of naive CD8+ T cells sorted from blood. The source of these receptors is a man aged 25 to 45 in good health.

This chain joins TRBV29-1 and TRBJ2-1; 9 bases agree with TRBD2. This CDR3 has 14 amino acids. The V segment lost 6 bases and the J segment 4 bases; nucleotides outside the gene matches: 7. Germline CDR1 and CDR2: SQVTM and ANQGSEA. The CDR3 region has the DNA TGCAGCGTCCTTAGCGGGAGTGCTTACAATGAGCAGTTCTTC. Protein: CSVLSGSAYNEQFF.

The genes are TRBV7-9 and TRBJ1-5; D unclear. V was shortened by 4 bases and J by 4 bases, with 5 bases between the two germline ends. The CDR3 loop spans 12 amino acids. The V gene's germline CDR1 is SEHNR and CDR2 FQNEAQ (reference sequence). CDR3 loop: CASSSKNQPQHF. CDR3 bases: TGTGCCAGCAGCTCAAAAAATCAGCCCCAGCATTTT. The full variable domain, completed using reference TRBV7-9 and TRBJ1-5, is DTGVSQNPRHKITKRGQNVTFRCDPISEHNRLYWYRQTLGQGPEFLTYFQNEAQLEKSRLLSDRFSAERPKGSFSTLEIQRTEQGDSAMYLCASSSKNQPQHFGDGTRLSIL.

This rearrangement joins TRBV28 to TRBJ2-7; 7 positions match TRBD2. Germline CDR1 and CDR2: MDHEN and SYDVKM. This CDR3 contains 14 residues. J lost 3 bases, V lost 6 bases, and 8 bases had no gene match. The CDR3 reads CASRPPLASYEQYF. The CDR3 nucleotides are TGTGCCAGCAGACCTCCACTAGCGAGCTACGAGCAGTACTTC.

The V gene is TRBV27, the J gene TRBJ2-7, with 11 bases matching TRBD2. CDR3 length: 14 amino acids. The germline CDR1 and CDR2 sequences are MNHEY and SMNVEV (reference sequence). V shed 4 bases and J 4 bases; nucleotides not matched to a gene: 3. CDR3 in amino acids: CASSSASGRYEQYF. DNA of the CDR3: TGTGCCAGCAGTTCGGCTAGCGGGAGGTACGAGCAGTACTTC.

This clone was seen just once. V and J are TRBV29-1 and TRBJ2-3; 7 bases fit TRBD2. Trimming cost V 3 bases and J 4 bases; bases outside gene matches: 10. The CDR3 is made up of 15 amino acids. Germline V gene data show CDR1 as SQVTM and CDR2 as ANQGSEA. In nucleotides, the CDR3 is TGCAGCGTTGAGGGTACGACGGGAGGATCAGATACGCAGTATTTT. Residues: CSVEGTTGGSDTQYF.

The J gene is TRBJ2-6, the V gene TRBV6-1, with D uncertain. Per the germline V gene, CDR1 is MNHNS and CDR2 is SASEGT. Between the trimmed V and J ends, which lost 6 bases and 2 bases, there was a span of 11 bases. This CDR3 is built from 15 residues. The CDR3: CASSLVGPGANVLTF. CDR3 nucleotide sequence: TGTGCCAGCAGCTTAGTGGGTCCTGGGGCCAACGTCCTGACTTTC.

This clone was seen just once. This sequence joins TRBV4-1 and TRBJ2-7; 7 bases match TRBD2. Germline values: CDR1 MGHRA, CDR2 YSYEKL. This CDR3 comprises 14 residues. Germline trimming cut 0 bases from V and 3 bases from J; bases unmatched to any gene: 2. The CDR3 nucleotides are TGCGCCAGCAGCCAAGAGCGGGAGAACTACGAGCAGTACTTC. It encodes CASSQERENYEQYF.

This chain joins TRBV18 and TRBJ2-1, with D perhaps TRBD1 (7 bases). The germline V gene has CDR1 KGHSH and CDR2 LQKENI. V was pared by 3 bases and J by 2 bases, with 17 bases between. This CDR3 contains 17 residues. The CDR3 DNA sequence: TGTGCCAGCTCACCTGAAGGGGGCGGAGGGCCCTACAATGAGCAGTTCTTC. Its protein product is CASSPEGGGGPYNEQFF.

The CDR3 loop reads CASTLSGTPNEQFF. CDR3 DNA: TGTGCCAGCACCTTATCAGGGACACCGAATGAGCAGTTCTTC. V usage is TRBV2 and J usage is TRBJ2-1; D possibly corresponds to TRBD1 (6 bases). Trimming removed 7 bases from V and 7 bases from J, with 17 bases in between. The germline V gene has CDR1 SNHLY and CDR2 FYNNEI. The CDR3 is 14 residues long.

This rearrangement joins TRBV4-1 to TRBJ2-1, with D possibly being TRBD1 or TRBD2 (5 bases each). Germline values: CDR1 MGHRA, CDR2 YSYEKL. The V gene lost 0 bases and the J gene lost 4 bases, with 16 bases spanning the gap. This CDR3 comprises 17 residues. In nucleotides, the CDR3 is TGCGCCAGCAGCCAAGATCAGGGAAGCGGTAGATACAATGAGCAGTTCTTC. Residues: CASSQDQGSGRYNEQFF.

The V and J genes are TRBV27 and TRBJ2-5, with D hard to call. The CDR3 spans 14 residues. V gave up 7 bases and J gave up 0 bases, with 12 bases separating them. The V gene's germline CDR1 is MNHEY and CDR2 SMNVEV (reference sequence). Written as DNA, the CDR3 is TGTGCCAGCAAAATCGGACCGAACCAAGAGACCCAGTACTTC. Translation gives CASKIGPNQETQYF.

The genes are TRBV15 and TRBJ1-1, with D perhaps matching TRBD1 (6 bases). V dropped 5 bases and J dropped 1 base, with 20 bases sitting between them. Germline V CDR1 and CDR2: LNHNV, YYDKDF (reference sequence). The CDR3 loop spans 17 amino acids. DNA of the CDR3: TGTGCCACCAGCCCGCCGCCCAGGGGCGGGAGGAACACTGAAGCTTTCTTT. Translation gives CATSPPPRGGRNTEAFF. Based on the CDR3 plus reference TRBV15 and TRBJ1-1, the full variable domain is DAMVIQNPRYQVTQFGKPVTLSCSQTLNHNVMYWYQQKSSQAPKLLFHYYDKDFNNEADTPDNFQSRRPNTSFCFLDIRSPGLGDTAMYLCATSPPPRGGRNTEAFFGQGTRLTVV.

The chain has TRBV11-2 and TRBJ2-3; D uncertain. Germline CDR1 reads SGHAT; CDR2 reads FQNNGV. V was trimmed by 1 base and J by 1 base, leaving 9 bases between them. The CDR3 length is 15 residues. The CDR3 sequence is CASSLGDSGTDTQYF. Written as DNA, the CDR3 is TGTGCCAGCAGCTTAGGGGATTCGGGCACAGATACGCAGTATTTT. Complete variable domain (other parts from reference TRBV11-2 and TRBJ2-3): EAGVAQSPRYKIIEKRQSVAFWCNPISGHATLYWYQQILGQGPKLLIQFQNNGVVDDSQLPKDRFSAERLKGVDSTLKIQPAKLEDSAVYLCASSLGDSGTDTQYFGPGTRLTVL.

The V gene is TRBV25-1, the J gene TRBJ2-1; TRBD1 aligns across 7 bases. There are 10 residues in the CDR3. CDR1 and CDR2 from the germline V gene are MGHDK and SYGVNS. The V segment lost 9 bases and the J segment 10 bases; nucleotides outside the gene matches: 3. In DNA form, the CDR3 reads TGTGCCAGTACAGGGGTGGAGCAGTTCTTC. Amino acids: CASTGVEQFF.

J is TRBJ1-2 and V is TRBV2; 7 positions agree with TRBD1. The CDR3 totals 15 residues. V shed 3 bases, J shed 6 bases, and the junction held 10 bases outside the gene matches. CDR1 is SNHLY and CDR2 is FYNNEI in the germline V gene. The CDR3 here is CASSDWAGGFNGYTF. Written as DNA, the CDR3 is TGTGCCAGCAGTGATTGGGCAGGGGGTTTTAATGGCTACACCTTC. Supplemented by reference TRBV2 and TRBJ1-2, the full variable domain reads EPEVTQTPSHQVTQMGQEVILRCVPISNHLYFYWYRQILGQKVEFLVSFYNNEISEKSEIFDDQFSVERPDGSNFTLKIRSTKLEDSAMYFCASSDWAGGFNGYTFGSGTRLTVV.